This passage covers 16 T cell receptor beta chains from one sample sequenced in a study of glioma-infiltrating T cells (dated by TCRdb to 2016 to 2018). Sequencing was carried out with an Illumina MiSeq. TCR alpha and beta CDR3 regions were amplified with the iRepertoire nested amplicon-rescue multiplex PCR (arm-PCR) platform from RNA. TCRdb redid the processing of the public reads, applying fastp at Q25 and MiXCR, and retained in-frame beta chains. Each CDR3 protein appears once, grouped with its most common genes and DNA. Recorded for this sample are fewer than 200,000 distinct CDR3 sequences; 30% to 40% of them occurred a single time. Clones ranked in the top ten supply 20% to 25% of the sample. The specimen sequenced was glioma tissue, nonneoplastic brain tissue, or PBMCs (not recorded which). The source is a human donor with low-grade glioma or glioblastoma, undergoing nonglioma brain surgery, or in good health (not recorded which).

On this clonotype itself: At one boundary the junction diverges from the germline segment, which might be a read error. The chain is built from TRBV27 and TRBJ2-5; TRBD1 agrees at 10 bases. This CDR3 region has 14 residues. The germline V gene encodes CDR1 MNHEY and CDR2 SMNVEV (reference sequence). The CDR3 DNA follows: TGTGTCAGCAGTTCGGGACAGGGGATGGGGACCCAGTACTTC. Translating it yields CVSSSGQGMGTQYF.

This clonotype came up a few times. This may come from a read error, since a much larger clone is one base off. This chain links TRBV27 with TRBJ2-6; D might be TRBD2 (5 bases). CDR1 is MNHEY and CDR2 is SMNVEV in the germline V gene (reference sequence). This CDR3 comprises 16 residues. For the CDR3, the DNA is TGTGCCTGCAGTTTAGTCTTAGCGACTGGGGCCAACGTCCTGACTTTC. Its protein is CACSLVLATGANVLTF.

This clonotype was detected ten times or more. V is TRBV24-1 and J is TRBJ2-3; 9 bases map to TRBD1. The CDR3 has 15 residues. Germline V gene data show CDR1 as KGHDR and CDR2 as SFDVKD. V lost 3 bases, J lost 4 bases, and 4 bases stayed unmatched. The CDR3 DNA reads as TGTGCCACCAGTGATCCCGACAGGGGGTCAGATACGCAGTATTTT. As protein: CATSDPDRGSDTQYF.

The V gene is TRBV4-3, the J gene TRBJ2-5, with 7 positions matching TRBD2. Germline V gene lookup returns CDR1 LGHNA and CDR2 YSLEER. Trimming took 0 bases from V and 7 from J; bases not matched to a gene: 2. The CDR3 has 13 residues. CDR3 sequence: CASSQETGGTQYF. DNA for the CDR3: TGCGCCAGCAGCCAAGAAACGGGAGGGACCCAGTACTTC.

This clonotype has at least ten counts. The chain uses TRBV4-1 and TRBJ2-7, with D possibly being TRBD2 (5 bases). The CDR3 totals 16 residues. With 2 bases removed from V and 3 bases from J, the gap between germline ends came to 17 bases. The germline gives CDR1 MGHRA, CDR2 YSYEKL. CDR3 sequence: CASSQPVRGVGYEQYF. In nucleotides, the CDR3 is TGCGCCAGCAGCCAACCCGTCCGGGGAGTCGGCTACGAGCAGTACTTC.

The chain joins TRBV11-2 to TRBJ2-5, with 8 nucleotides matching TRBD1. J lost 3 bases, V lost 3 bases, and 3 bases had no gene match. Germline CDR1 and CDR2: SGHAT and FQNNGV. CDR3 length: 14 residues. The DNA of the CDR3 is TGTGCCAGCAGCTTGACAGGGGTCAAAGAGACCCAGTACTTC. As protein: CASSLTGVKETQYF.

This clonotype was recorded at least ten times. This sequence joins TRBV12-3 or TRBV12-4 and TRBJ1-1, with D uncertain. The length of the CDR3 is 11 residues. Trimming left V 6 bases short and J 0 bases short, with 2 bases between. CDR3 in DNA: TGTGCCAGCAGGTTGAACACTGAAGCTTTCTTT. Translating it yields CASRLNTEAFF.

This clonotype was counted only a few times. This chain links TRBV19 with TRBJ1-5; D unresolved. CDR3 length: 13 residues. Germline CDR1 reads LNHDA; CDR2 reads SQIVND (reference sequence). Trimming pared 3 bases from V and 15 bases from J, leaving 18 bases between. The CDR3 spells CASSMPQGRLWHF. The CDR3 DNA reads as TGTGCCAGTAGTATGCCACAAGGGCGTCTGTGGCATTTT.

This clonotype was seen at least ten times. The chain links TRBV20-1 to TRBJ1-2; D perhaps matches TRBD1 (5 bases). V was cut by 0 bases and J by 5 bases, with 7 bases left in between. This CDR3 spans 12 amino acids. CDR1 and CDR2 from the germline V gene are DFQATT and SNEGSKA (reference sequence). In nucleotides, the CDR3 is TGCAGTGCTAGAGATTGGGGGTATGGCTACACCTTC. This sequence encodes CSARDWGYGYTF.

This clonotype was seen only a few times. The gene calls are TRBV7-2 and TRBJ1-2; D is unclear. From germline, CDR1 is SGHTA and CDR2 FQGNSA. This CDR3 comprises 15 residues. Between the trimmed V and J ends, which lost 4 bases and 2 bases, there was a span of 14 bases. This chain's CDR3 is CASSSSAGGNYGYTF. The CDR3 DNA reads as TGTGCCAGCAGCTCCTCCGCGGGTGGAAACTATGGCTACACCTTC.

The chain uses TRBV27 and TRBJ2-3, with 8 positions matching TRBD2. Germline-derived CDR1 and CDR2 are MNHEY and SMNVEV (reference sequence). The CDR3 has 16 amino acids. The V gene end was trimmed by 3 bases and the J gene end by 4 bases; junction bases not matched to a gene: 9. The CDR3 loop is CASSFGLAGWADTQYF. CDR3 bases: TGTGCCAGCAGTTTCGGTCTAGCGGGTTGGGCAGATACGCAGTATTTT.

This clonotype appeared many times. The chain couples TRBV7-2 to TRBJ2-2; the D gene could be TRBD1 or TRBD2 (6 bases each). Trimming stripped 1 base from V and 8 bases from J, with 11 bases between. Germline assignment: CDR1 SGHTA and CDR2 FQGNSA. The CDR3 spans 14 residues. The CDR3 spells CASSLGRGTGELFF. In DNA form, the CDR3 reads TGTGCCAGCAGCTTAGGGAGGGGGACGGGGGAGCTGTTTTTT. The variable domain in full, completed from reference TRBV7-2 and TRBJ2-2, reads GAGVSQSPSNKVTEKGKDVELRCDPISGHTALYWYRQSLGQGLEFLIYFQGNSAPDKSGLPSDRFSAERTGGSVSTLTIQRTQQEDSAVYLCASSLGRGTGELFFGEGSRLTVL.

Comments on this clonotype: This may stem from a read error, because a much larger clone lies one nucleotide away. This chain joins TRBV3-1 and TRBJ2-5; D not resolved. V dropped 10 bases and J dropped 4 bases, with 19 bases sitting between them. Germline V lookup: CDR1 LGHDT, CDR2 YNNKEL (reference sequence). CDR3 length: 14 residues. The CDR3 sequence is CAIQQCGSRETQYF. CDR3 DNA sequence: TGTGCCATTCAACAGTGTGGGTCCCGAGAGACCCAGTACTTC.

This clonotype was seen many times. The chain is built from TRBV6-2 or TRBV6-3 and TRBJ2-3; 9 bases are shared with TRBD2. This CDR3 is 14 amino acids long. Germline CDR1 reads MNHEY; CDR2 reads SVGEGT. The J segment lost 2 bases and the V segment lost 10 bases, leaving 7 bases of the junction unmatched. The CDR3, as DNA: TGTGCCACCAAAGCGGGAGGTAACACAGATACGCAGTATTTT. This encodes CATKAGGNTDTQYF.

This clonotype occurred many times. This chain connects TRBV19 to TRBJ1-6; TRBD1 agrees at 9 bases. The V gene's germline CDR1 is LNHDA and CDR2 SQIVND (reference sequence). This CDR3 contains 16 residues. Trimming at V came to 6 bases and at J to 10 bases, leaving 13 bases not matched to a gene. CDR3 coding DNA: TGTGCCAGTAGGAGGACAGGGGAGACTAGAAGATCACCCCTCCACTTT. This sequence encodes CASRRTGETRRSPLHF.

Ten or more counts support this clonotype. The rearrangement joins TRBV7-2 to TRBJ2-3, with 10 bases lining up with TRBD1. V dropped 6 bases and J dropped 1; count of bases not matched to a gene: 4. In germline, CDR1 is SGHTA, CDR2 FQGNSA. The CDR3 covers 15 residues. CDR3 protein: CASRKGTGGTDTQYF. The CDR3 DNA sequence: TGTGCCAGCAGGAAAGGGACAGGGGGCACAGATACGCAGTATTTT.